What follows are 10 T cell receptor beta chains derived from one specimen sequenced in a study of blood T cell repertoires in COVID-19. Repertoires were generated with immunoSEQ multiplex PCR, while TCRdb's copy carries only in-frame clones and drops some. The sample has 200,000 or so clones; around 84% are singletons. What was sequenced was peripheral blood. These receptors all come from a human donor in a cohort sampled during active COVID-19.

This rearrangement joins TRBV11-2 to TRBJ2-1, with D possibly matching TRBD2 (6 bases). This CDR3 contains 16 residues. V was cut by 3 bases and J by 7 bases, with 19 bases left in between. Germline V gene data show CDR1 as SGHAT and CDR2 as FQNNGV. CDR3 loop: CASSLFLPGTRNEQFF. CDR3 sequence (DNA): TGTGCCAGCAGCTTGTTTTTGCCCGGGACTCGTAATGAGCAGTTCTTC.

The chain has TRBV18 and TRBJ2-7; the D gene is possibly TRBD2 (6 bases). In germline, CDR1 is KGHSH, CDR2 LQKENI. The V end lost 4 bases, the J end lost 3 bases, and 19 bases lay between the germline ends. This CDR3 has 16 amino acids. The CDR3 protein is CASSLHTGTANYEQYF. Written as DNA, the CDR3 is TGTGCCAGCTCACTTCACACCGGGACTGCGAACTACGAGCAGTACTTC.

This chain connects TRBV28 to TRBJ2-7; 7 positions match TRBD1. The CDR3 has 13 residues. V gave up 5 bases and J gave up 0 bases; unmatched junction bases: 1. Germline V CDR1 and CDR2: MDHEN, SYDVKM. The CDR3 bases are TGTGCCAGCAGTAGGGACAGCTCCTACGAGCAGTACTTC. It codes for CASSRDSSYEQYF. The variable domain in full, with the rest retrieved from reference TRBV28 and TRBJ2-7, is DVKVTQSSRYLVKRTGEKVFLECVQDMDHENMFWYRQDPGLGLRLIYFSYDVKMKEKGDIPEGYSVSREKKERFSLILESASTNQTSMYLCASSRDSSYEQYFGPGTRLTVT.

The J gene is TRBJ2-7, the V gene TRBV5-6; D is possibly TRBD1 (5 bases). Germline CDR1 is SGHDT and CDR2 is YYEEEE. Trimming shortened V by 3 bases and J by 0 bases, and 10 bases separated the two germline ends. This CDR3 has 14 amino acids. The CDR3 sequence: CASSSSQGSYEQYF. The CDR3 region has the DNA TGTGCCAGCAGCTCCTCTCAGGGCTCCTACGAGCAGTACTTC.

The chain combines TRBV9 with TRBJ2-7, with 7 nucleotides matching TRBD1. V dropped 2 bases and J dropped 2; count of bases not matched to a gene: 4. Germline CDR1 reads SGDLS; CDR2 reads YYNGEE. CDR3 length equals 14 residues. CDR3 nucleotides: TGTGCCAGCAGCGTCGGGACAGAAACCTACGAGCAGTACTTC. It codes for CASSVGTETYEQYF.

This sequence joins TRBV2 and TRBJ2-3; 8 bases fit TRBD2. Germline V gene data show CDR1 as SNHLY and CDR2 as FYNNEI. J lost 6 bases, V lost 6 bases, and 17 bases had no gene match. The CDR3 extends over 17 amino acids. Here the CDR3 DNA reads TGTGCCAGCAGGTCGAGCGCCTTAGCGGGACCGGGGGATACGCAGTATTTT. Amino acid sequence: CASRSSALAGPGDTQYF.

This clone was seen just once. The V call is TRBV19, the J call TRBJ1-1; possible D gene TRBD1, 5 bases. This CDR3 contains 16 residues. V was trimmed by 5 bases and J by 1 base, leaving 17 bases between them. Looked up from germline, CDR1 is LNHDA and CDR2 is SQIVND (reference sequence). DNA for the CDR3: TGTGCCAGTAGTCTGAGGTATGGGGCCTCGAACACTGAAGCTTTCTTT. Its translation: CASSLRYGASNTEAFF.

The CDR3 DNA reads as TGCGCCAGCAGCCAAGGAGAAATGTATGGCTACACCTTC. Its translation is CASSQGEMYGYTF. V is TRBV5-1 and J is TRBJ1-2, with no clear D. The germline V and J ends were trimmed by 4 bases and 5 bases, with 12 bases remaining between them. From germline, CDR1 is SGHRS and CDR2 YFSETQ. The CDR3 extends over 13 amino acids.

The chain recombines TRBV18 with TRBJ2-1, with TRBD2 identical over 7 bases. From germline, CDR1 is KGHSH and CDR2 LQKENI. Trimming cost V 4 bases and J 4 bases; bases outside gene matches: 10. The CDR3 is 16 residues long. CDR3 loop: CASSQNQAGKYNEQFF. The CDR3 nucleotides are TGTGCCAGCTCACAAAATCAAGCGGGAAAGTACAATGAGCAGTTCTTC.

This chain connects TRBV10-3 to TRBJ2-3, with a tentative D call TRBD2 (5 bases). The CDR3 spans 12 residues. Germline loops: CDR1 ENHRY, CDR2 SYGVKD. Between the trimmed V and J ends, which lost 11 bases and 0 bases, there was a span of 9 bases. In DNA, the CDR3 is TGTGCCGCGGGCGCGAGCACAGATACGCAGTATTTT. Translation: CAAGASTDTQYF.